This T cell receptor beta chain was sequenced for a study of beta chain features in type 1 diabetes. Expressed TCRB transcripts were sequenced after all isolated RNA was converted to cDNA. The table came from immunoSEQ multiplex PCR; TCRdb's copy has only in-frame clones and leaves some out. Of around 400,000 clones in the sample, less than 15% were seen once. The germline V gene encodes CDR1 LNHNV and CDR2 YYDKDF (reference sequence). Trimming removed 3 bases from V and 7 bases from J, with 14 bases in between. The CDR3 length is 14 residues. This clone was counted between two and nine times. Sequenced sample: naive CD4+ T cells from blood. V gene TRBV15 combines with J gene TRBJ2-3, with D perhaps TRBD2 (7 bases). This clonotype originated in a woman aged 18-29 years in good health. DNA for the CDR3: TGTGCCACCAGCAGGTCACGGGGGGCACATACGCAGTATTTT. The encoded protein is CATSRSRGAHTQYF. Based on the CDR3 plus reference TRBV15 and TRBJ2-3, the full variable domain is DAMVIQNPRYQVTQFGKPVTLSCSQTLNHNVMYWYQQKSSQAPKLLFHYYDKDFNNEADTPDNFQSRRPNTSFCFLDIRSPGLGDTAMYLCATSRSRGAHTQYFGPGTRLTVL.